A selection of T cell receptor beta chains follows, all from one sample in a study. Each CDR3 protein is one row after TCRdb ran MiXCR on the 5' RACE reads. This table has over 55,000 distinct CDR3 sequences, 25% to 35% appearing once. The sequencing input was tumor-infiltrating memory CD4+ T cells sorted from the breast tumor. Receptor source: a female donor with breast cancer. CDR3s include the opening cysteine and the closing phenylalanine or tryptophan.

J: TRBJ2-6; V: TRBV7-3; CDR3: CASSLTYVGQNSGANVLTF
J: TRBJ1-5; V: TRBV7-8; CDR3: CASSSMPQGSNQPQHF
J: TRBJ2-3; V: TRBV5-4; CDR3: CTSSLSTDTQYF
J: TRBJ2-3; V: TRBV5-5; CDR3: CASSSYRTATDTQYF
J: TRBJ2-3; V: TRBV20-1; CDR3: CSADRGRGSESTDTQYF
J: TRBJ2-7; V: TRBV7-2; CDR3: CASSSRDRDLHEQYF
J: TRBJ2-5; V: TRBV7-6; CDR3: CASRPRRTGETQYF
J: TRBJ1-4; V: TRBV9; CDR3: CASSTQTGGGAKLFF
J: TRBJ2-5; V: TRBV7-9; CDR3: CASSLPPGRLAGGQETQYF
J: TRBJ1-1; V: TRBV5-1; CDR3: CASSWGTGGNTEAFF
J: TRBJ2-3; V: TRBV7-2; CDR3: CASSPGVASDTQYF
J: TRBJ1-3; V: TRBV6-6; CDR3: CASSPRDMRSGNTIYF
J: TRBJ2-3; V: TRBV5-4; CDR3: CASSLGLAVSTDTQYF
J: TRBJ2-3; V: TRBV6-5; CDR3: CASSYDDTSGTDTQYF
J: TRBJ2-5; V: TRBV7-2; CDR3: CASSLLGQGAPQETQYF
J: TRBJ1-1; V: TRBV6-1; CDR3: CASSLKVGAFF
J: TRBJ2-1; V: TRBV5-1; CDR3: CASSPGTVRSNEQFF
J: TRBJ1-3; V: TRBV25-1; CDR3: CASSVRGDRGNTIYF
J: TRBJ2-1; V: TRBV24-1; CDR3: CATSLPGQGYNEQFF
J: TRBJ1-5; V: TRBV6-2/TRBV6-3; CDR3: CASGDSNQPQHF
J: TRBJ1-2; V: TRBV5-1; CDR3: CASSLAPLQGYTF
J: TRBJ1-5; V: TRBV4-3; CDR3: CASSQDRLSNQPQHF
J: TRBJ1-3; V: TRBV20-1; CDR3: CSAKAGQGANTIYF
J: TRBJ2-3; V: TRBV7-9; CDR3: CASSSLDGDTQYF